A single sample gave rise to the 30 T cell receptor beta chains below, sequenced in a study of cytomegalovirus exposure and HLA in healthy donors. Sequenced by immunoSEQ multiplex PCR; TCRdb stores in-frame clones only, minus some. The profile covers 150,000 to 200,000 clones, with roughly 82% appearing a single time and roughly 7% taken by the ten largest. The specimen sequenced was PBMCs. The receptor set was obtained from a man aged 18 to 35 in good health and CMV-seropositive.

The chain employs TRBV9 and TRBJ2-3; 9 nucleotides line up with TRBD2. The CDR3 length is 16 residues. The ends lost 1 base at V and 1 base at J; junction bases unmatched: 4. Germline CDR1 and CDR2: SGDLS and YYNGEE. The CDR3 spells CASSVWAGGGTDTQYF. DNA of the CDR3: TGTGCCAGCAGCGTATGGGCGGGAGGGGGCACAGATACGCAGTATTTT. The full variable domain, with the rest looked up from reference TRBV9 and TRBJ2-3, is DSGVTQTPKHLITATGQRVTLRCSPRSGDLSVYWYQQSLDQGLQFLIQYYNGEERAKGNILERFSAQQFPDLHSELNLSSLELGDSALYFCASSVWAGGGTDTQYFGPGTRLTVL.

V gene TRBV18 combines with J gene TRBJ1-2; 8 bases line up with TRBD1. The germline V gene encodes CDR1 KGHSH and CDR2 LQKENI. CDR3 length: 19 amino acids. With 0 bases clipped from V and 4 bases from J, the junction kept 16 bases outside the gene matches. The CDR3 sequence is CASSPPFRTGSLLSYGYTF. CDR3 coding DNA: TGTGCCAGCTCACCACCGTTTAGGACAGGGTCCCTATTGTCCTATGGCTACACCTTC. The full variable domain, its missing parts supplied by reference TRBV18 and TRBJ1-2, is NAGVMQNPRHLVRRRGQEARLRCSPMKGHSHVYWYRQLPEEGLKFMVYLQKENIIDESGMPKERFSAEFPKEGPSILRIQQVVRGDSAAYFCASSPPFRTGSLLSYGYTFGSGTRLTVV.

The V call is TRBV2, the J call TRBJ1-1; TRBD1 matches 8 bases. This CDR3 contains 14 residues. V lost 6 bases and J lost 5; bases outside the gene matches: 8. Germline-derived CDR1 and CDR2 are SNHLY and FYNNEI. CDR3 in amino acids: CASSPGQVLTEAFF. CDR3 DNA sequence: TGTGCCAGCAGCCCGGGACAGGTTTTAACTGAAGCTTTCTTT.

The chain carries TRBV7-2 and TRBJ2-3; 9 bases match TRBD1. This CDR3 spans 15 amino acids. V trimming: 4 bases; J trimming: 3 bases; junction bases outside the gene matches: 5. Germline V gene lookup returns CDR1 SGHTA and CDR2 FQGNSA. The CDR3 protein is CASSSRQGGTDTQYF. CDR3 coding DNA: TGTGCCAGCAGCTCCCGACAGGGGGGGACAGATACGCAGTATTTT.

This chain joins TRBV7-2 and TRBJ2-1; D not certain. Trimming left V 0 bases short and J 8 bases short, with 8 bases between. Germline CDR1 is SGHTA and CDR2 is FQGNSA. The CDR3 is 13 amino acids. CDR3 protein: CASSLAPSYEQFF. The CDR3 DNA reads TGTGCCAGCAGCTTAGCGCCGAGCTATGAGCAGTTCTTC.

This clone was observed a handful of times. This chain joins TRBV5-4 and TRBJ2-7, with TRBD1 matching over 7 bases. CDR3 size: 13 residues. J gave up 7 bases and V 0 bases, and 4 bases lay outside the gene matches. The germline gives CDR1 SGHNT, CDR2 YYREEE (reference sequence). The CDR3 here is CASSLAGTEEQYF. DNA of the CDR3: TGTGCCAGCAGCTTGGCCGGGACAGAGGAGCAGTACTTC.

V gene TRBV7-9 combines with J gene TRBJ2-2; TRBD2 is a possible D gene (6 bases). This CDR3 is 17 amino acids long. Trimming took 1 base from V and 4 from J, leaving 16 bases between them. The germline gives CDR1 SEHNR, CDR2 FQNEAQ (reference sequence). The CDR3 DNA sequence: TGTGCCAGCAGCTTAGAAGTGATCGGGGGTTCCACCGGGGAGCTGTTTTTT. Its translation is CASSLEVIGGSTGELFF.

This chain links TRBV5-1 with TRBJ2-1; 7 bases fit TRBD2. V was clipped by 4 bases and J by 4 bases; unmatched bases: 8. This CDR3 comprises 15 residues. The germline V gene has CDR1 SGHRS and CDR2 YFSETQ. The CDR3 protein is CASSPRGERYNEQFF. The DNA for the CDR3 is TGCGCCAGCAGCCCCCGGGGGGAGAGGTACAATGAGCAGTTCTTC.

This clone showed up just a few times. J is TRBJ2-7 and V is TRBV4-3, with 9 bases matching TRBD2. V shed 4 bases, J shed 9 bases, and the junction held 10 bases outside the gene matches. The CDR3 has 14 residues. Germline loops: CDR1 LGHNA, CDR2 YSLEER. The CDR3: CASSRIGTSHGQYF. CDR3 DNA sequence: TGCGCCAGCAGCCGAATCGGGACTAGCCATGGGCAGTACTTC.

This clone appeared a single time. This chain uses TRBV6-5 with TRBJ1-1, with no clear D. V was trimmed by 6 bases and J by 4 bases, leaving 9 bases between them. Germline V gene data show CDR1 as MNHEY and CDR2 as SVGAGI. This CDR3 spans 12 amino acids. The CDR3 protein is CASSFLGTEAFF. DNA of the CDR3: TGTGCCAGCAGCTTCCTCGGCACTGAAGCTTTCTTT.

This chain links TRBV5-4 with TRBJ2-7, with a possible D match to TRBD1 (5 bases). The CDR3 is made up of 12 amino acids. Germline V gene sequence: CDR1 SGHNT, CDR2 YYREEE (reference sequence). Trimming removed 4 bases at V and 3 bases at J, with 8 bases between. The CDR3 loop is CASSNTGYEQYF. For the CDR3, the DNA is TGTGCCAGCAGCAATACAGGCTACGAGCAGTACTTC.

The chain has TRBV28 and TRBJ2-3, with D possibly being TRBD2 (7 bases). V lost 2 bases and J 2 bases, leaving 8 bases between the germline ends. There are 14 residues in the CDR3. Germline assignment: CDR1 MDHEN and CDR2 SYDVKM. CDR3 sequence (DNA): TGTGCCAGCAGTTTAGCGGGGGCCACAGATACGCAGTATTTT. Translating it yields CASSLAGATDTQYF.

The chain has TRBV7-9 and TRBJ2-7; 8 bases line up with TRBD2. Germline V gene data show CDR1 as SEHNR and CDR2 as FQNEAQ (reference sequence). Losses at the gene ends were 1 base for V and 4 bases for J; bases not matched to a gene: 15. The CDR3 length is 18 residues. In nucleotides, the CDR3 is TGTGCCAGCAGCTTAGGTCGTGGTGCTAGCGGGTCCCGATACGAGCAGTACTTC. The encoded protein is CASSLGRGASGSRYEQYF.

This chain joins TRBV4-1 and TRBJ1-2; D possibly corresponds to TRBD1 (5 bases). Germline V lookup: CDR1 MGHRA, CDR2 YSYEKL. This CDR3 is built from 15 residues. The V and J ends lost 4 bases and 4 bases respectively, with 16 bases between them. The CDR3, as DNA: TGCGCCAGCAGCCGTCTGGGGCGGGGAGGCTATGGCTACACCTTC. It specifies CASSRLGRGGYGYTF.

This clone was detected a few times. This chain joins TRBV6-1 and TRBJ1-2, with unresolved D. Germline CDR1 MNHNS, CDR2 SASEGT. The CDR3 contains 13 residues. V was shortened by 4 bases and J by 0 bases, with 6 bases between the two germline ends. The chain's CDR3 is CASSVRSNYGYTF. In DNA form, the CDR3 reads TGTGCCAGCAGTGTCAGGTCTAACTATGGCTACACCTTC.

The V and J genes are TRBV19 and TRBJ2-5; 7 bases fit TRBD2. Germline loops: CDR1 LNHDA, CDR2 SQIVND (reference sequence). The CDR3 is 13 residues long. V was pared by 8 bases and J by 4 bases, with 7 bases of the junction left unmatched. The CDR3 loop is CASANGRTETQYF. CDR3 bases: TGTGCCAGTGCCAACGGGAGGACAGAGACCCAGTACTTC.

The chain uses TRBV4-2 and TRBJ1-3; no firm D call. Trimming pared 0 bases from V and 0 bases from J, leaving 6 bases between. This CDR3 spans 15 amino acids. The germline V gene has CDR1 LGHNA and CDR2 YNFKEQ. CDR3 protein: CASSQEANSGNTIYF. The CDR3 DNA reads as TGTGCCAGCAGCCAAGAGGCCAACTCTGGAAACACCATATATTTT.

This chain links TRBV4-2 with TRBJ2-7, with D possibly matching TRBD1 (5 bases). Trimming shortened V by 0 bases and J by 2 bases, and 20 bases separated the two germline ends. CDR1 is LGHNA, CDR2 YNFKEQ, per germline. This CDR3 is 18 amino acids long. CDR3 coding DNA: TGTGCCAGCAGCCAAGATCTGGCAGGGTCCCAGAAAGCCTACGAGCAGTACTTC. Residues: CASSQDLAGSQKAYEQYF.

J is TRBJ2-3 and V is TRBV10-3, with D possibly being TRBD2 (6 bases). With 3 bases removed from V and 5 bases from J, the gap between germline ends came to 15 bases. Germline CDR1 ENHRY, CDR2 SYGVKD. This CDR3 has 15 amino acids. The CDR3 region is CAISDVGGGGDTQYF. CDR3 coding DNA: TGTGCCATCAGTGATGTGGGAGGTGGAGGAGATACGCAGTATTTT.

This chain uses TRBV19 with TRBJ2-3; TRBD1 aligns across 11 bases. CDR3 length equals 16 residues. V dropped 6 bases and J dropped 6; count of bases not matched to a gene: 11. Germline assignment: CDR1 LNHDA and CDR2 SQIVND (reference sequence). The CDR3 region is CASRSRAGTGGDTQYF. CDR3 DNA: TGTGCCAGTAGGTCCAGAGCCGGGACAGGGGGGGATACGCAGTATTTT.

A note on this clone: The sample carries other DNA sequences with the same CDR3. This chain uses TRBV27 with TRBJ2-7; D might be TRBD2 (5 bases). Germline CDR1 reads MNHEY; CDR2 reads SMNVEV (reference sequence). The CDR3 consists of 13 residues. The V gene lost 3 bases and the J gene lost 3 bases, with 9 bases spanning the gap. For the CDR3, the DNA is TGTGCCAGCAGTTTGGGTGGAGGCTACGAGCAGTACTTC. This translates into CASSLGGGYEQYF.

This rearrangement joins TRBV4-2 to TRBJ2-7; 11 positions agree with TRBD2. This CDR3 is built from 19 residues. Germline V lookup: CDR1 LGHNA, CDR2 YNFKEQ. V trimming: 1 base; J trimming: 1 base; junction bases outside the gene matches: 12. The CDR3 protein is CASSQAHLGLAGRSYEQYF. CDR3 DNA sequence: TGTGCCAGCAGCCAAGCTCACCTTGGACTAGCGGGTCGTTCCTACGAGCAGTACTTC.

The chain employs TRBV27 and TRBJ2-1; possible D gene TRBD2, 5 bases. The germline gives CDR1 MNHEY, CDR2 SMNVEV (reference sequence). The V end was cut by 5 bases, the J end by 5 bases, with 13 bases between. This CDR3 contains 14 residues. The CDR3 loop reads CASSVLKEDNEQFF. The DNA of the CDR3 is TGTGCCAGCAGTGTCCTGAAGGAGGACAATGAGCAGTTCTTC.

The chain joins TRBV28 to TRBJ2-3, with unresolved D. The germline V gene has CDR1 MDHEN and CDR2 SYDVKM. The CDR3 runs 12 residues. The V end lost 6 bases, the J end lost 2 bases, and 6 bases lay between the germline ends. DNA of the CDR3: TGTGCCAGCAGCTCCCCCACAGATACGCAGTATTTT. Encoded protein: CASSSPTDTQYF.

This chain uses TRBV7-9 with TRBJ1-2; 9 bases fit TRBD1. Germline values: CDR1 SEHNR, CDR2 FQNEAQ (reference sequence). The V and J ends lost 5 bases and 7 bases, in that order; junction bases with no gene match: 8. The CDR3 runs 14 residues. The CDR3 nucleotides read TGTGCCAGCAGCACACCACAGGGGGCGGCTGGCTACACCTTC. Its translation: CASSTPQGAAGYTF. The full variable domain, its missing parts supplied by reference TRBV7-9 and TRBJ1-2, is DTGVSQNPRHKITKRGQNVTFRCDPISEHNRLYWYRQTLGQGPEFLTYFQNEAQLEKSRLLSDRFSAERPKGSFSTLEIQRTEQGDSAMYLCASSTPQGAAGYTFGSGTRLTVV.

This clone was seen only a few times. J is TRBJ2-1 and V is TRBV9; 10 nucleotides line up with TRBD2. The ends lost 4 bases at V and 4 bases at J; junction bases unmatched: 5. This CDR3 has 15 amino acids. The germline gives CDR1 SGDLS, CDR2 YYNGEE. CDR3 loop: CASSPGTSAYNEQFF. In nucleotides, the CDR3 is TGTGCCAGCAGCCCGGGGACTAGCGCGTACAATGAGCAGTTCTTC.

In DNA, the CDR3 is TGTGCCATCAGTGAGTCTGGGACAGGGGGACCTAATGAAAAACTGTTTTTT. Encoded protein: CAISESGTGGPNEKLFF. V and J are TRBV10-3 and TRBJ1-4, with 11 bases aligning to TRBD1. V was clipped by 0 bases and J by 3 bases; unmatched bases: 3. The CDR3 is 17 amino acids. The V gene's germline CDR1 is ENHRY and CDR2 SYGVKD.

This rearrangement joins TRBV5-1 to TRBJ2-5; 12 bases are a match to TRBD2. Germline V gene data show CDR1 as SGHRS and CDR2 as YFSETQ. The V and J ends lost 4 bases and 1 base, in that order; junction bases with no gene match: 8. The CDR3 runs to 17 residues. In nucleotides, the CDR3 is TGCGCCAGCAGCCTACGACTAGCGGGAGAGAGCCAAGAGACCCAGTACTTC. This gives the protein CASSLRLAGESQETQYF.

The chain combines TRBV9 with TRBJ1-4; D gene ambiguous. Deletions cut 0 bases from V and 3 bases from J, with 6 bases between. The CDR3 loop spans 14 amino acids. CDR1 and CDR2 (germline): SGDLS, YYNGEE. CDR3 nucleotides: TGTGCCAGCAGCGTAGGAGGGTCTAATGAAAAACTGTTTTTT. This codes for CASSVGGSNEKLFF.

The V gene is TRBV27, the J gene TRBJ2-7; TRBD1 is a possible D gene (6 bases). Germline CDR1 reads MNHEY; CDR2 reads SMNVEV (reference sequence). V shed 5 bases and J shed 7 bases, with 12 bases lying between them. The CDR3 has 12 residues. The CDR3 spells CASSPTGREQYF. CDR3 DNA sequence: TGTGCCAGCAGTCCCACAGGGCGGGAGCAGTACTTC.